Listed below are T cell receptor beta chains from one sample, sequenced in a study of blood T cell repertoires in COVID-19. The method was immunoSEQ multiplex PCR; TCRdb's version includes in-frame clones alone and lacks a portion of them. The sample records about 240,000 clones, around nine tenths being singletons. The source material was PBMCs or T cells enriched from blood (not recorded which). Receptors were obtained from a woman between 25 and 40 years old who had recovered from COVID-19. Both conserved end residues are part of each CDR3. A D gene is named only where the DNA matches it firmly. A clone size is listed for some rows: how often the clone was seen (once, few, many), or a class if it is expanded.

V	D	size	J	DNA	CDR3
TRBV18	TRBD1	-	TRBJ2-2	TGTGCCAGCTCACGAAACCGGGACAGCTCCACCGGGGAGCTGTTTTTT	CASSRNRDSSTGELFF
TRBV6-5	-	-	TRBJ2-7	TGTGCCAGCACCCCGATTACAGCCATATCCTACGAGCAGTACTTC	CASTPITAISYEQYF
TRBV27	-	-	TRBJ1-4	TGTGCCAGCAGACAGGACAGATTGAGTGAAAAACTGTTTTTT	CASRQDRLSEKLFF
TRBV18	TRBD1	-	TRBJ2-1	TGTGCCAGCTCACTTCGACAGGGGCTTGAGCAGTTCTTC	CASSLRQGLEQFF
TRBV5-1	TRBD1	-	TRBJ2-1	TGCGCCAGCAGCCGGGGACAGGGGGCCCACAATGAGCAGTTCTTC	CASSRGQGAHNEQFF
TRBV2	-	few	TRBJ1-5	TGTGCCAGCAGGTCCGACTTAAGCAATCAGCCCCAGCATTTT	CASRSDLSNQPQHF
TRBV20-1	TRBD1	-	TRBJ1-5	TGCAGTGCTAGTGGAGCAGGGACAGATAGCAATCAGCCCCAGCATTTT	CSASGAGTDSNQPQHF
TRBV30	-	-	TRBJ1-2	TGTGCCTGGAGCCGCTATGGCTACACCTTC	CAWSRYGYTF
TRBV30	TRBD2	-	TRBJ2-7	TGTGCCTGGAGTTTGGGACTAGCGGGAGTCGGCGAGCAGTACTTC	CAWSLGLAGVGEQYF
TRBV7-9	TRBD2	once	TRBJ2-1	TGTGCCAGCAGGGCAGGGACTAGCGGGATTCCCGTAACCTACAATGAGCAGTTCTTC	CASRAGTSGIPVTYNEQFF
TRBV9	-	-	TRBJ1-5	TGTGCCAGCAGCGAACAGGGTTATAGCAATCAGCCCCAGCATTTT	CASSEQGYSNQPQHF
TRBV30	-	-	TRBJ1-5	TGTGCCTGGCAACAGGGCAGAACTTACAATCAGCCCCAGCATTTT	CAWQQGRTYNQPQHF
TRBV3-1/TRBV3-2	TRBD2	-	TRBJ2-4	TGTGCCAGCAGCCCACTAGCGGGAGACAGAAACATTCAGTACTTC	CASSPLAGDRNIQYF
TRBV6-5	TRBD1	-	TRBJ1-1	TGTGCCAGCAGTTACCGGACAGGGGAGACTGAAGCTTTCTTT	CASSYRTGETEAFF
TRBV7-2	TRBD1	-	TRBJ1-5	TGTGCCAGCAGCTCCGAGGGACAGGGGGGCAATCAGCCCCAGCATTTT	CASSSEGQGGNQPQHF
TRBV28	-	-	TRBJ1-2	TGTGCGTGGAGTCGTGGGTTAAACTATGGCTACACCTTC	CAWSRGLNYGYTF
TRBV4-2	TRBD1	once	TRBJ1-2	TGTGCCAGCAGCCAAGCCCCGGGACAGGGGTATGGCTACACCTTC	CASSQAPGQGYGYTF